Shown below are 15 T cell receptor beta chains from a single sample sequenced in a study of molecular identifiers for immune sequencing clone quantification. TCRdb analysed the PCR reads with MiXCR anew, one entry per CDR3 protein. The data show some 650,000 distinct CDR3 sequences, 15% to 20% seen once. The sample was naive CD8+ T cells from blood, with Jurkat cell RNA spiked in. Subset noted: FACS-sorted CD8+CD4-CCR7+CD45RA+ naive T cells. The origin of the receptors is a human donor in good health. Some libraries in this study had Jurkat cell RNA spiked in.

The sample holds many counts of this clonotype. The chain couples TRBV6-4 to TRBJ2-2, with a possible D match to TRBD1 (6 bases). The CDR3 consists of 14 residues. Germline CDR1 is MRHNA and CDR2 is SNTAGT. Trimming cost V 7 bases and J 0 bases, with 9 bases left between them. CDR3 protein: CASKTGPNTGELFF. CDR3 DNA: TGTGCCAGCAAGACAGGACCGAACACCGGGGAGCTGTTTTTT.

The rearrangement joins TRBV20-1 to TRBJ2-2; 7 bases match TRBD2. Germline V gene data show CDR1 as DFQATT and CDR2 as SNEGSKA (reference sequence). V was clipped by 0 bases and J by 2 bases; unmatched bases: 6. CDR3 length equals 16 residues. For the CDR3, the DNA is TGCAGTGCTAGAGACCGGACTAGAGCCAACACCGGGGAGCTGTTTTTT. Translated: CSARDRTRANTGELFF.

The V gene is TRBV9, the J gene TRBJ2-3; D remains unclear. This CDR3 has 14 residues. V was shortened by 6 bases and J by 2 bases, with 13 bases between the two germline ends. Germline-derived CDR1 and CDR2 are SGDLS and YYNGEE. CDR3 residues: CASNLDGYTDTQYF. In DNA form, the CDR3 reads TGTGCCAGCAACCTGGACGGTTACACAGATACGCAGTATTTT.

This clonotype came up many times. J is TRBJ1-5 and V is TRBV6-5, with D perhaps TRBD1 (5 bases). The germline V gene has CDR1 MNHEY and CDR2 SVGAGI. CDR3 size: 13 residues. Trimming cost V 7 bases and J 7 bases, with 14 bases left between them. The CDR3 coding sequence is TGTGCCAGCACCGGGGGGGTAGGGCAGCCCCAGCATTTT. Its translation is CASTGGVGQPQHF.

This clonotype was observed a few times. The gene calls are TRBV27 and TRBJ2-7, with D possibly being TRBD1 or TRBD2 (6 bases each). V was shortened by 2 bases and J by 4 bases, with 12 bases between the two germline ends. The CDR3 consists of 14 residues. Germline CDR1 and CDR2: MNHEY and SMNVEV (reference sequence). The CDR3 bases are TGTGCCAGCAGTTTAAAGGTAGGGGGGTACGAGCAGTACTTC. Amino acids: CASSLKVGGYEQYF.

This clonotype was picked up many times. The chain is built from TRBV24-1 and TRBJ1-5; D unresolved. Trimming pared 5 bases from V and 4 bases from J, leaving 8 bases between. Germline loops: CDR1 KGHDR, CDR2 SFDVKD. There are 13 residues in the CDR3. The chain's CDR3 is CATSVGGNQPQHF. In nucleotides, the CDR3 is TGTGCCACCAGTGTTGGAGGGAATCAGCCCCAGCATTTT.

This clonotype was picked up a small number of times. The chain joins TRBV7-9 to TRBJ2-7; D might be TRBD1 (6 bases). The CDR3 has 14 amino acids. V dropped 1 base and J dropped 3 bases, with 10 bases sitting between them. CDR1 and CDR2 from the germline V gene are SEHNR and FQNEAQ (reference sequence). The CDR3 loop reads CASSLGDIFYEQYF. The CDR3 bases are TGTGCCAGCAGCTTAGGGGACATCTTCTACGAGCAGTACTTC.

This clonotype turned up a few times. The gene calls are TRBV9 and TRBJ2-2; 9 bases fit TRBD2. The CDR3 runs 15 residues. From germline, CDR1 is SGDLS and CDR2 YYNGEE. V lost 0 bases to trimming and J lost 4 bases; unmatched junction nucleotides: 1. CDR3 coding DNA: TGTGCCAGCAGCGTAGATAGCGGGGGCACCGGGGAGCTGTTTTTT. Translating it yields CASSVDSGGTGELFF.

In regard to this clonotype: This may come from a read error, since a much larger clone is one base off. V usage is TRBV27 and J usage is TRBJ1-5, with TRBD1 matching 7 bases. The CDR3 consists of 16 residues. J was trimmed by 3 bases and V by 8 bases; bases with no gene match: 13. Germline CDR1 MNHEY, CDR2 SMNVEV (reference sequence). The CDR3 DNA follows: TGTGCCAGCGGTTCGTACTCCGGGACAGACAATCAGCCCCAGCATTTT. Amino acids: CASGSYSGTDNQPQHF.

This clonotype appeared many times. The gene calls are TRBV16 and TRBJ1-5; D is undetermined. The CDR3 runs 15 residues. Trimming stripped 0 bases from V and 2 bases from J, with 8 bases between. Germline CDR1 is KGHSY and CDR2 is FQNENV. The CDR3 DNA follows: TGTGCCAGCAGCCAATCGGAAAGGGGCAATCAGCCCCAGCATTTT. It is translated as CASSQSERGNQPQHF.

Worth noting for this clonotype: This sequence may be a read error, since a much larger clone differs from it by one base. Lacking the conserved final phenylalanine or tryptophan, this CDR3 likely reflects a read error. The rearrangement joins TRBV2 to TRBJ2-5, with D unclear. The germline V and J ends were trimmed by 2 bases and 1 base, with 5 bases remaining between them. From germline, CDR1 is SNHLY and CDR2 FYNNEI. The CDR3 has 13 amino acids. CDR3 nucleotides: TGTGCCAGCAGTGAACTCAGCCAAGAGACCCAGTACTCC. This sequence encodes CASSELSQETQYS.

This clonotype occurred many times. The chain carries TRBV5-4 and TRBJ2-3; 10 positions agree with TRBD2. The V and J ends lost 4 bases and 3 bases, in that order; junction bases with no gene match: 5. In germline, CDR1 is SGHNT, CDR2 YYREEE (reference sequence). CDR3 size: 15 residues. CDR3 sequence: CASSLGTSATDTQYF. DNA for the CDR3: TGTGCCAGCAGCCTCGGGACTAGCGCTACAGATACGCAGTATTTT.

This clonotype was counted at least ten times. The chain joins TRBV4-3 to TRBJ1-5, with D unresolved. Germline loops: CDR1 LGHNA, CDR2 YSLEER. The CDR3 sequence is 18 residues long. Trimming pared 0 bases from V and 5 bases from J, leaving 20 bases between. The CDR3 reads CASSQDRMVGGLDQPQHF. CDR3 DNA sequence: TGCGCCAGCAGCCAAGATCGCATGGTGGGAGGGTTGGATCAGCCCCAGCATTTT.

As for this clonotype: Possible read error: a much larger clone is one base away. This chain joins TRBV6-6 and TRBJ2-5; 7 bases are shared with TRBD1. Germline V lookup: CDR1 MNHNY, CDR2 SVGAGI (reference sequence). This CDR3 is 15 amino acids long. The CDR3 sequence: CATQTTRRGQEAQYF. CDR3 coding DNA: TGTGCCACTCAGACCACCCGTAGGGGGCAAGAGGCCCAGTACTTC.

In this sample, this clonotype turned up many times. The chain couples TRBV20-1 to TRBJ2-2, with D possibly matching TRBD2 (5 bases). Per germline, CDR1 DFQATT and CDR2 SNEGSKA (reference sequence). The CDR3 has 16 residues. Trimming cost V 0 bases and J 1 base, with 12 bases left between them. The CDR3 loop is CSARDIERENTGELFF. CDR3 coding DNA: TGCAGTGCTAGAGATATAGAACGGGAGAACACCGGGGAGCTGTTTTTT.